Included here is one T cell receptor (beta chain) sequence, with context. Its antigen is currently unknown. Germline CDR1 is DFQATT and CDR2 is SNEGSKA (reference sequence). This CDR3 is 19 amino acids long. V was pared by 3 bases and J by 1 base, with 14 bases of the junction left unmatched. The entry originates in a study of CD8 T cells in ankylosing spondylitis. General study points: Significant enrichment of disease-linked clones was reportedly seen in matched ankylosing spondylitis synovial fluid. Roughly eight highly homologous variants made up a TCR beta motif that seemed to typify ankylosing spondylitis blood. Prior work had noted some motif variants in reactive arthritis blood and synovial fluid. Disease-linked clones bore a CD8+ phenotype, appearing relatively rarely in peripheral blood.

In making TCR beta libraries, quantitative 5'-RACE with molecular barcodes was used. In TCRdb, the 5' RACE reads were re-called with MiXCR into one record per CDR3 protein. The sample carries fewer than 750,000 distinct CDR3 sequences, under 20% recorded once. Sequencing input: blood, either unsorted or a sorted T cell fraction (not recorded which). The sequence was obtained from a male donor with ankylosing spondylitis. This chain joins TRBV20-1 and TRBJ2-6; 8 bases agree with TRBD2. The CDR3 DNA reads TGCAGTGCTAGCCCGGCGGGTAGCGGGACTTGGTCTGGGGCCAACGTCCTGACTTTC. Translated, it gives CSASPAGSGTWSGANVLTF.